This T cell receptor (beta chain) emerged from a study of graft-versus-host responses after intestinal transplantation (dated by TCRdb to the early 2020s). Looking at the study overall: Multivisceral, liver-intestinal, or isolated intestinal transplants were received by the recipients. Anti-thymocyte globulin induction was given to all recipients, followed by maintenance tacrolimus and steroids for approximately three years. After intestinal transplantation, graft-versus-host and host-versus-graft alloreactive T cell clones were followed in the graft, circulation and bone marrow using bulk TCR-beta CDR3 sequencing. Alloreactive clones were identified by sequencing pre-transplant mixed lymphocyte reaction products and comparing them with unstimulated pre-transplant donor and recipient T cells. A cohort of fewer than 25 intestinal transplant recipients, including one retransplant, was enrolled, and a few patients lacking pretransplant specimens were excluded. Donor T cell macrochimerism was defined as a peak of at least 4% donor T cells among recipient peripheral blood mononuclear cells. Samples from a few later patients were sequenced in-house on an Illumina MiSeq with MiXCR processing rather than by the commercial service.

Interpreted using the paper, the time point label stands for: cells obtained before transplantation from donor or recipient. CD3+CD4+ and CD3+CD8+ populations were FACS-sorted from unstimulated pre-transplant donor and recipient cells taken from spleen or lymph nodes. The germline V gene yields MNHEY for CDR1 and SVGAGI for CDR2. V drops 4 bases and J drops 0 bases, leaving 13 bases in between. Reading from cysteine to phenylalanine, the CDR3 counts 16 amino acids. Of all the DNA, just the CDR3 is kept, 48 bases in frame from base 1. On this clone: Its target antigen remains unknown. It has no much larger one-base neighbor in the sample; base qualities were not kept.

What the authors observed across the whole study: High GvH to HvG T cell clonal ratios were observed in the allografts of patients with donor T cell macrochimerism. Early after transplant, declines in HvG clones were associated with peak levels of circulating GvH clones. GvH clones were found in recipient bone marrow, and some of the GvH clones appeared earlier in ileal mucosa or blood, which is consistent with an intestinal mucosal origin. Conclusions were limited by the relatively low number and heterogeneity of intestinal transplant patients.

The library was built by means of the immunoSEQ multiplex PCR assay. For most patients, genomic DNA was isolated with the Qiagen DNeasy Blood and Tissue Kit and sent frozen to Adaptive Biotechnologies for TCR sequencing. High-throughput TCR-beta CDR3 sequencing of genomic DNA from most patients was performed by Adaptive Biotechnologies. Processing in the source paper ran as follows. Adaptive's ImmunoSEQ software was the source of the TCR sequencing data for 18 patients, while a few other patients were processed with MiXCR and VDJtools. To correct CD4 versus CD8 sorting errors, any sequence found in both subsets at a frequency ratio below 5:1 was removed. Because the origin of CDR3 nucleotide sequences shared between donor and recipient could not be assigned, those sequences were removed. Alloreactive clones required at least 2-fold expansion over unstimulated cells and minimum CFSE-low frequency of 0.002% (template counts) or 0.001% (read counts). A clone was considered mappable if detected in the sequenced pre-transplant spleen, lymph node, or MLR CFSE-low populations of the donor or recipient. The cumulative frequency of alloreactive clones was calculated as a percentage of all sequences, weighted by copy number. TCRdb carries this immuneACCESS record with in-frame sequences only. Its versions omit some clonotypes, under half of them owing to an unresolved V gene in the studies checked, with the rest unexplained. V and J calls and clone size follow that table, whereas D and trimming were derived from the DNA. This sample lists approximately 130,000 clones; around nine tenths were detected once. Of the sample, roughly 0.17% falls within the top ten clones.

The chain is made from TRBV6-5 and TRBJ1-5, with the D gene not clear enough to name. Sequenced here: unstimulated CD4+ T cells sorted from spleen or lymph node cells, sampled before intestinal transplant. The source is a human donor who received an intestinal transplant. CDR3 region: CASSWVKLHSNQPQHF. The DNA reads TGTGCCAGCAGTTGGGTAAAGTTGCATAGCAATCAGCCCCAGCATTTT.